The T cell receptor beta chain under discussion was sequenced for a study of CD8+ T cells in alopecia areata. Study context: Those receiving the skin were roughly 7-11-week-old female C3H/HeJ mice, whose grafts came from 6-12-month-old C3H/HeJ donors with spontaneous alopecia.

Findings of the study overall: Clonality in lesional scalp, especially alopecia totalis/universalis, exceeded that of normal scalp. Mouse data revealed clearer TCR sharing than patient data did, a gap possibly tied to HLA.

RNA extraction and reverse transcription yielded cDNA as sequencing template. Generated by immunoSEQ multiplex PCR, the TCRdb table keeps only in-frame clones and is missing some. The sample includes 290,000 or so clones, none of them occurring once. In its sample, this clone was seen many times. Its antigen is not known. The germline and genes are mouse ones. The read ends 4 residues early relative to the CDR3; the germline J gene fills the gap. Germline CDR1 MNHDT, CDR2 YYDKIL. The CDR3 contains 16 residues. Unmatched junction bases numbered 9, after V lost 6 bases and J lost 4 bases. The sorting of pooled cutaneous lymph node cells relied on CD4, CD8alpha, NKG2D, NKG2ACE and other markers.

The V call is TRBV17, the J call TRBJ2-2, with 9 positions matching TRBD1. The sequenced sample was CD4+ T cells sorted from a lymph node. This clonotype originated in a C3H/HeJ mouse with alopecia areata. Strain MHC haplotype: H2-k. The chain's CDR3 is CASRGGTGRGTGQLYF. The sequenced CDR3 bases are TGTGCTAGCAGAGGAGGGACAGGGAGGGGCACCGGG.